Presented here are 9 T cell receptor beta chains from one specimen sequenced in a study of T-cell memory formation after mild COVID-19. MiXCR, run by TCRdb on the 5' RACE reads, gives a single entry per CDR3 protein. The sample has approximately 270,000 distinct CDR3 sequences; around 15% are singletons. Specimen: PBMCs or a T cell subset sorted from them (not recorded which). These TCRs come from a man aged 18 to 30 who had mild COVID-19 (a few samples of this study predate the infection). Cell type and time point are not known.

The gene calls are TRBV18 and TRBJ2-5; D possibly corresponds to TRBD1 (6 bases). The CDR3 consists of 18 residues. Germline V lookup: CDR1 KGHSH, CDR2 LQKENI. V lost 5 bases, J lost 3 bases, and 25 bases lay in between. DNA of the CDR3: TGTGCCAGCTCAACCGGCTCCCTCGACAGGAACCTAAAAGAGACCCAGTACTTC. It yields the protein CASSTGSLDRNLKETQYF.

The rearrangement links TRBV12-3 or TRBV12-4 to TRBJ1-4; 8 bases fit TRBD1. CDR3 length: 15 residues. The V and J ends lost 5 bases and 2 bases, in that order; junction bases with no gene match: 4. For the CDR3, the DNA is TGTGCCAGCAGTGTACAGGGGGGCACTAATGAAAAACTGTTTTTT. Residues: CASSVQGGTNEKLFF.

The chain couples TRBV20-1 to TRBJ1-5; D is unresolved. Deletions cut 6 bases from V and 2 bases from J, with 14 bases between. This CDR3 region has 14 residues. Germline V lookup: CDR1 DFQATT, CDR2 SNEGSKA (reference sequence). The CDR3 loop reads CSAKTASGNQPQHF. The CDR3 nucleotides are TGCAGTGCAAAGACCGCCAGTGGCAATCAGCCCCAGCATTTT.

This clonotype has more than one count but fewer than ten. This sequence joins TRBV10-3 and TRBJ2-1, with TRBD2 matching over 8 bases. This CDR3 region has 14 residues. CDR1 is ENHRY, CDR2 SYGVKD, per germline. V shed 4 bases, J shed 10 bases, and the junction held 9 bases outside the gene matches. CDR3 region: CAISVGAGVEEQFF. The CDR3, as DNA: TGTGCCATCAGTGTAGGAGCGGGGGTGGAGGAGCAGTTCTTC.

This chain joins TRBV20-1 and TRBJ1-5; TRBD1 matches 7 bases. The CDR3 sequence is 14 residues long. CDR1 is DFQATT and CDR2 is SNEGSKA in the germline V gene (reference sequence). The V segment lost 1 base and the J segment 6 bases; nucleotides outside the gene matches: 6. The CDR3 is CSARGQGPGQPQHF. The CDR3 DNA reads TGCAGTGCTAGAGGACAGGGTCCCGGTCAGCCCCAGCATTTT.

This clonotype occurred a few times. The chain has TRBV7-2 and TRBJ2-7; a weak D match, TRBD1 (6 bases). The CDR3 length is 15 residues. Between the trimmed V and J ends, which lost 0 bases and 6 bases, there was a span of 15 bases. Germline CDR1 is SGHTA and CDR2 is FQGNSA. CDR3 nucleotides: TGTGCCAGCAGCTTAGCTCGGACAGTGACGGTCGAGCAGTACTTC. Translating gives CASSLARTVTVEQYF.

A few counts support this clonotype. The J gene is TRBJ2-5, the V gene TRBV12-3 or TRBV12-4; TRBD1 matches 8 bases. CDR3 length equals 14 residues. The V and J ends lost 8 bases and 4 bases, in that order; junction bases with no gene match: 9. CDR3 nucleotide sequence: TGTGCCAGCGGCAGGGACAGGCAAGCAGAGACCCAGTACTTC. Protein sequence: CASGRDRQAETQYF.

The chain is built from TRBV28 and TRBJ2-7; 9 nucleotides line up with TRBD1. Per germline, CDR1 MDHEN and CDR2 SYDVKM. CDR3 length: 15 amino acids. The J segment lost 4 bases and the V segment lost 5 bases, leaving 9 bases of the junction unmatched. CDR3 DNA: TGTGCCAGCAGTCCCCCCGGGACAGGGCTATACGAGCAGTACGTC. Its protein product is CASSPPGTGLYEQYV.

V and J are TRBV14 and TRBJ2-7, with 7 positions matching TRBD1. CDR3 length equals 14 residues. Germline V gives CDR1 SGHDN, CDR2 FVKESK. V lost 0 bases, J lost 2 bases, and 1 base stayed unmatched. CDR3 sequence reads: CASSQEGQTYEQYF. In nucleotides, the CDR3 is TGTGCCAGCAGCCAAGAGGGACAGACCTACGAGCAGTACTTC.